The 30 T cell receptor beta chains below all came from one sample that was sequenced in a study of shared clonotypes between healthy human individuals (TCRdb year 2020). Libraries were prepared through the immunoSEQ multiplex PCR assay. TCRdb took this table from immuneACCESS and kept in-frame rearrangements with V and J called. Such tables lack part of the clones; where checked against another copy, unresolved V genes explain under half of the gap, and the rest is unexplained. The sample table lists a few hundred thousand clones, roughly three quarters of them with a count of one. The top ten clonotypes cover 12% of the sample. Sample: PBMCs. Receptors were obtained from a woman between 40 and 50 years old in good health. Some clones in this sample may be carry-over from other donors' samples.

Regarding this clone: It differs at one base from a far larger clone, so likely a read error. Other nucleotide sequences from this sample produce the same CDR3. J is TRBJ2-5 and V is TRBV30, with 7 nucleotides matching TRBD2. J gave up 5 bases and V 2 bases, and 2 bases lay outside the gene matches. The germline CDR1 and CDR2 sequences are GTSNPN and SVGIG (reference sequence). This CDR3 contains 12 residues. The chain's CDR3 is CAWSPGGETQYF. The CDR3 DNA follows: TGTGCCTGGAGTCCCGGGGGGGAGACCCAGTACTTC.

The rearrangement joins TRBV28 to TRBJ2-5; D is perhaps TRBD1 or TRBD2 (6 bases each). Gene TRBJ2-7 matches the end of the DNA better, so the J call may be wrong. This CDR3 is built from 14 residues. Germline V gene sequence: CDR1 MDHEN, CDR2 SYDVKM. CDR3: CASSWGAGIYEQYF. The CDR3 nucleotides are TGTGCCAGCAGTTGGGGGGCAGGGATATACGAGCAGTACTTC.

As to this clone: This could be a read error, since a much larger clone is one nucleotide away. V usage is TRBV5-1 and J usage is TRBJ2-2; D is possibly TRBD2 (6 bases). Germline loops: CDR1 SGHRS, CDR2 YFSETQ. The CDR3 has 16 amino acids. CDR3 protein: CASSLRGTLYTGEPFF. The CDR3 bases are TGCGCCAGCAGCTTGAGAGGGACTCTATACACCGGGGAGCCGTTTTTT.

CDR3 DNA sequence: TGTGCCAGCAGCGTAGACCCCCCACTAGCGGGTAACACCGGGGAGCTGTTTTTT. It codes for CASSVDPPLAGNTGELFF. The chain is built from TRBV9 and TRBJ2-2; TRBD2 aligns across 9 bases. The V and J ends lost 0 bases and 2 bases, in that order; junction bases with no gene match: 8. CDR3 length: 18 amino acids. In germline, CDR1 is SGDLS, CDR2 YYNGEE.

There are a few counts of this clone. A read error is likely here: a far larger clone is one base away. Other DNA variants within this sample encode the same CDR3. The chain uses TRBV7-3 and TRBJ2-1; D may match TRBD1 or TRBD2 (5 bases each). Trimming cost V 3 bases and J 7 bases, with 10 bases left between them. The germline V gene encodes CDR1 SGHTA and CDR2 FQGTGA. The length of the CDR3 is 13 residues. The CDR3 region has the DNA TGTGCCAGCAGCTTTGGGACCAATAATGAGCAGTTCTTC. It translates to CASSFGTNNEQFF.

V gene TRBV16 combines with J gene TRBJ2-6; 9 nucleotides align to TRBD1. Losses at the gene ends were 0 bases for V and 0 bases for J; bases not matched to a gene: 6. CDR1 and CDR2 from the germline V gene are KGHSY and FQNENV. The CDR3 has 19 amino acids. Here the CDR3 DNA reads TGTGCCAGCAGCCAATCTAGGGACAGGGCTTTCTCTGGGGCCAACGTCCTGACTTTC. Protein: CASSQSRDRAFSGANVLTF.

The chain links TRBV10-2 to TRBJ2-5; no definite D call. V was shortened by 9 bases and J by 5 bases, with 10 bases between the two germline ends. This CDR3 region has 11 residues. The germline CDR1 and CDR2 sequences are WSHSY and SAAADI. CDR3 loop: CASTAGETQYF. As DNA, the CDR3 is TGCGCCAGTACCGCCGGGGAGACCCAGTACTTC.

The J gene is TRBJ2-7, the V gene TRBV5-1, with 9 nucleotides matching TRBD2. The CDR3 is 17 amino acids. J gave up 7 bases and V 5 bases, and 19 bases lay outside the gene matches. Per germline, CDR1 SGHRS and CDR2 YFSETQ. The CDR3 protein is CASRTSRGLADTPEQYF. The CDR3, as DNA: TGCGCCAGCAGAACTTCGCGGGGACTAGCAGATACCCCTGAGCAGTACTTC.

The sample holds many counts of this clone. The rearrangement uses TRBV29-1 and TRBJ1-2; TRBD1 is a possible D gene (6 bases). This CDR3 has 15 residues. V was pared by 4 bases and J by 8 bases, with 23 bases between. CDR1 and CDR2 (germline): SQVTM, ANQGSEA. CDR3 sequence reads: CSVAYTSGWGQGYTF. CDR3 in DNA: TGCAGCGTTGCTTATACCTCGGGATGGGGGCAGGGCTACACCTTC.

The rearrangement links TRBV30 to TRBJ2-2; 7 bases are shared with TRBD2. The V gene end was trimmed by 3 bases and the J gene end by 6 bases; junction bases not matched to a gene: 10. The CDR3 covers 15 residues. CDR1 and CDR2 from the germline V gene are GTSNPN and SVGIG (reference sequence). The CDR3 sequence is CAWSAGDARAGELFF. The DNA of the CDR3 is TGTGCCTGGAGCGCGGGGGACGCGAGGGCCGGGGAGCTGTTTTTT.

This clone was recorded once. This sequence may be a read error, since a much larger clone differs from it by one base. The genes are TRBV2 and TRBJ1-1, with D tentatively TRBD1 (5 bases). Germline V gene data show CDR1 as SNHLY and CDR2 as FYNNEI. With 5 bases removed from V and 1 base from J, the gap between germline ends came to 8 bases. CDR3 length: 13 residues. In nucleotides, the CDR3 is TGTGCCAGCAGTACTGGACAGAACACTGAAGCTTTCTTT. This translates into CASSTGQNTEAFF.

Worth noting for this clone: Since a far larger clone is one base different, this is likely a read error. Other DNA sequences within the sample encode an identical CDR3. The gene calls are TRBV4-1 and TRBJ2-3; TRBD2 matches at 7 bases. Germline V gene data show CDR1 as MGHRA and CDR2 as YSYEKL. CDR3 length: 13 residues. DNA for the CDR3: TGCGCGAGCAGCACGAGCGGGGAATTAACGCAGTATTTT. It specifies CASSTSGELTQYF.

This clone was counted only a few times. The rearrangement uses TRBV30 and TRBJ1-3, with D perhaps matching TRBD1 (5 bases). Trimming took 8 bases from V and 0 from J, leaving 11 bases between them. There are 13 residues in the CDR3. Germline loops: CDR1 GTSNPN, CDR2 SVGIG (reference sequence). CDR3 sequence: CARSDSSGNTIYF. In DNA form, the CDR3 reads TGTGCCCGGTCAGACAGCTCTGGAAACACCATATATTTT.

The chain employs TRBV18 and TRBJ2-1; a possible D gene is TRBD1 (7 bases). The CDR3 spans 16 residues. V gave up 0 bases and J gave up 4 bases, with 13 bases separating them. In germline, CDR1 is KGHSH, CDR2 LQKENI. For the CDR3, the DNA is TGTGCCAGCTCACCACCGGCGGGACAGATATACAATGAGCAGTTCTTC. Translating gives CASSPPAGQIYNEQFF.

The V and J genes are TRBV28 and TRBJ1-4; a possible D gene is TRBD1 (6 bases). Germline V gene data show CDR1 as MDHEN and CDR2 as SYDVKM. This CDR3 spans 14 amino acids. V lost 4 bases and J lost 10, with 16 bases in between. As DNA, the CDR3 is TGTGCCAGCAGTTCCCCCGGATTGGACAGAAAACTGTTTTTT. It yields the protein CASSSPGLDRKLFF.

This clone was detected only a few times. The V and J genes are TRBV5-1 and TRBJ2-1, with 8 bases that match TRBD2. The CDR3 contains 14 residues. Germline V gene data show CDR1 as SGHRS and CDR2 as YFSETQ. Trimming took 6 bases from V and 4 from J; bases not matched to a gene: 6. The CDR3 loop is CASTPGGGYNEQFF. In DNA, the CDR3 is TGCGCCAGCACCCCGGGAGGGGGTTACAATGAGCAGTTCTTC.

With regard to this clone: It may be a read error: a sequence one base away is much more abundant. This sequence joins TRBV10-2 and TRBJ1-1; D unclear. The CDR3 consists of 11 residues. The germline V gene has CDR1 WSHSY and CDR2 SAAADI. The V gene lost 7 bases and the J gene lost 1 base, with 4 bases spanning the gap. The CDR3 DNA reads TGCGCCAGCAAGGAGAACACTGAAGCTTTCTTT. This encodes CASKENTEAFF.

Regarding this clone: This sample includes further DNA sequences coding for the same CDR3. This chain joins TRBV5-4 and TRBJ2-7; 8 bases are a match to TRBD2. Per the germline V gene, CDR1 is SGHNT and CDR2 is YYREEE (reference sequence). V lost 0 bases, J lost 2 bases, and 4 bases stayed unmatched. The CDR3 sequence is 15 residues long. The CDR3 loop is CASSLGLAGPYEQYF. For the CDR3, the DNA is TGTGCCAGCAGCTTGGGTCTAGCGGGCCCCTACGAGCAGTACTTC.

The chain has TRBV7-3 and TRBJ2-2; D may be TRBD2 (5 bases). The germline V and J ends were trimmed by 4 bases and 4 bases, with 16 bases remaining between them. In germline, CDR1 is SGHTA, CDR2 FQGTGA. The CDR3 has 16 residues. The CDR3 reads CASSSPRGGLTGELFF. CDR3 sequence (DNA): TGTGCCAGCAGCTCCCCTCGAGGAGGTCTCACCGGGGAGCTGTTTTTT.

To note about this clone: Other DNA variants within this sample encode the same CDR3. The V gene is TRBV28, the J gene TRBJ2-4; 8 bases map to TRBD1. The CDR3 loop spans 13 amino acids. Germline loops: CDR1 MDHEN, CDR2 SYDVKM. V gave up 5 bases and J gave up 3 bases; unmatched junction bases: 0. CDR3 residues: CASSGTGKNIQYF. CDR3 nucleotide sequence: TGTGCCAGCAGTGGGACAGGCAAAAACATTCAGTACTTC.

As for this clone: Given a far larger clone just one base away, this is likely a sequencing read error. This chain connects TRBV6-6 to TRBJ2-5; maybe TRBD2 (5 bases). V lost 3 bases, J lost 6 bases, and 11 bases lay in between. Germline-derived CDR1 and CDR2 are MNHNY and SVGAGI (reference sequence). CDR3 length: 13 amino acids. CDR3 sequence reads: CASSYAWEQTQYF. Written as DNA, the CDR3 is TGTGCCAGCAGTTATGCCTGGGAGCAGACCCAGTACTTC.

The chain couples TRBV7-2 to TRBJ2-1; 9 bases match TRBD1. The CDR3 length is 14 residues. CDR1 is SGHTA, CDR2 FQGNSA, per germline. The V segment lost 6 bases and the J segment 4 bases; nucleotides outside the gene matches: 4. The CDR3 coding sequence is TGTGCCAGCAGGCTACAGGGGGCGTACAATGAGCAGTTCTTC. This sequence encodes CASRLQGAYNEQFF.

This chain links TRBV27 with TRBJ1-2; D is unclear. The CDR3 is made up of 15 amino acids. The V gene's germline CDR1 is MNHEY and CDR2 SMNVEV (reference sequence). V lost 6 bases and J 8 bases, leaving 22 bases between the germline ends. The CDR3, as DNA: TGTGCCAGCAGAGCCTCGGGAACAATGGGTGAGGGCTACACCTTC. Translation: CASRASGTMGEGYTF.

The CDR3 loop is CAWSETGGDGYTF. CDR3 nucleotides: TGTGCCTGGAGCGAGACAGGGGGCGATGGCTACACCTTC. This rearrangement joins TRBV30 to TRBJ1-2; the match to TRBD1 covers 10 bases. This CDR3 spans 13 amino acids. With V trimmed by 3 bases and J by 6 bases, 4 bases remained unmatched. Germline V gives CDR1 GTSNPN, CDR2 SVGIG (reference sequence).

V and J are TRBV6-6 and TRBJ2-5, with TRBD2 matching over 12 bases. The DNA end is more similar to TRBJ2-7, so the J call may be wrong. From germline, CDR1 is MNHNY and CDR2 SVGAGI (reference sequence). The CDR3 sequence is 16 residues long. CDR3 nucleotide sequence: TGTGCCAGCAGTTACTCTGGGACTAGCGGGTATTACGAGCAGTACTTC. Translated: CASSYSGTSGYYEQYF.

This clone was observed a few times. This chain connects TRBV6-5 to TRBJ2-7; a weak D match, TRBD1 (5 bases). Trimming removed 7 bases at V and 6 bases at J, with 19 bases between. CDR3 length equals 14 residues. The V gene's germline CDR1 is MNHEY and CDR2 SVGAGI. CDR3 nucleotide sequence: TGTGCCAGCATGGGGCTGAGATCTAGGTTCGAGCAGTACTTC. Translated: CASMGLRSRFEQYF.

The gene calls are TRBV28 and TRBJ1-1; D call uncertain. The V and J ends lost 6 bases and 3 bases respectively, with 14 bases between them. CDR3 length equals 14 residues. Germline CDR1 MDHEN, CDR2 SYDVKM. CDR3: CASSPGGRDTEAFF. The CDR3 nucleotides read TGTGCCAGCAGCCCCGGAGGGAGGGACACTGAAGCTTTCTTT. The whole variable domain, remainder taken from reference TRBV28 and TRBJ1-1, is DVKVTQSSRYLVKRTGEKVFLECVQDMDHENMFWYRQDPGLGLRLIYFSYDVKMKEKGDIPEGYSVSREKKERFSLILESASTNQTSMYLCASSPGGRDTEAFFGQGTRLTVV.

This clone was seen ten or more times. The chain employs TRBV23-1 and TRBJ2-7; 10 positions match TRBD2. TRBV23-1 is labeled an ORF, and its function is uncertain. Trimming took 0 bases from V and 0 from J; bases not matched to a gene: 8. The CDR3 is made up of 18 amino acids. The CDR3 is CASSQSRVAGGHSYEQYF. As DNA, the CDR3 is TGCGCCAGCAGTCAATCGAGAGTAGCGGGAGGCCACTCCTACGAGCAGTACTTC.

This clone was observed a handful of times. This chain links TRBV7-8 with TRBJ2-2, with 9 bases matching TRBD1. The junction had 4 bases not matched to a gene; V was cut back by 5 bases and J by 3 bases. The CDR3 spans 15 residues. CDR1 and CDR2 from the germline V gene are SGHVS and FQNEAQ. CDR3 DNA sequence: TGTGCCAGCAGCATCGGACAGGGGTACACCGGGGAGCTGTTTTTT. It specifies CASSIGQGYTGELFF.

On this clone: A much larger clone lies one base from this, so it may be a read error. The CDR3 bases are TGTGCCAGCAGTTACTCAGGGTACGGCTACACCTTC. This gives the protein CASSYSGYGYTF. The chain combines TRBV6-6 with TRBJ1-2; D is unresolved. CDR3 length: 12 residues. The germline gives CDR1 MNHNY, CDR2 SVGAGI (reference sequence). Trimming took 0 bases from V and 8 from J, leaving 7 bases between them.